These T cell receptor beta chains were read from a single sample in a study of PD-1 blockade in classical Hodgkin lymphoma. Clones were read by immunoSEQ multiplex PCR, and TCRdb kept only the in-frame ones, dropping some. The sample yields 10,000 to 15,000 clones, roughly 80% seen once. Source: CD4+ T cells from blood, taken before the fourth cycle of nivolumab. Every receptor here comes from a human donor with classical Hodgkin lymphoma. CDR3s include the opening cysteine and the closing phenylalanine or tryptophan. A D gene is named only where the DNA matches it firmly. Expanded clones get a size class; other rows say once, few or many, or leave the size out.

J | D | size | V | DNA | CDR3
TRBJ2-5 | NA | NA | TRBV15 | TGTGCCACCAGCAAACTGGACACCAGGACCCAGTACTTC | CATSKLDTRTQYF
TRBJ1-2 | NA | NA | TRBV7-2 | TGTGCCAGCAGCTCGGAGGTTATGCGGCACTATGGCTACACCTTC | CASSSEVMRHYGYTF
TRBJ1-1 | TRBD1 | NA | TRBV11-3 | TGTGCCAGCAGCTTAGTGACAGGGGAGAACACTGAAGCTTTCTTT | CASSLVTGENTEAFF
TRBJ1-4 | NA | NA | TRBV19 | TGTGCCAGTAGCCCTACATCAACTAATGAAAAACTGTTTTTT | CASSPTSTNEKLFF
TRBJ1-1 | NA | few | TRBV20-1 | TGCAGTGCTAGTTGGAAGCCTGAAGCTTTCTTT | CSASWKPEAFF
TRBJ1-2 | NA | few | TRBV5-1 | TGCGCCAGCAGCCCACGGGCGGGGGATGGCTACACCTTC | CASSPRAGDGYTF
TRBJ2-7 | TRBD1 | NA | TRBV5-8 | TGTGCCAGCAGTTCAGACAGGGACGAGCAGTACTTC | CASSSDRDEQYF
TRBJ2-3 | TRBD2 | NA | TRBV5-1 | TGCGCCAGCAGCTTGGTGGGACTAGCTGGTCCCACAGATACGCAGTATTTT | CASSLVGLAGPTDTQYF
TRBJ2-5 | NA | NA | TRBV18 | TGTGCCAGCTCACCACCGGGGGGCTATCCCCAAGAGACCCAGTACTTC | CASSPPGGYPQETQYF
TRBJ1-2 | NA | NA | TRBV10-3 | TGTGCCATCAGTGAGTATATGGATGGCTACACCTTC | CAISEYMDGYTF
TRBJ2-7 | NA | NA | TRBV5-1 | TGCGCCAGCAGCTTTACGGCTAGCTCCTACGAGCAGTACTTC | CASSFTASSYEQYF
TRBJ1-1 | TRBD1 | NA | TRBV7-2 | TGTGCCAGCAGCTCGCGCACAGGGGGCCGGGGCACTGAAGCTTTCTTT | CASSSRTGGRGTEAFF
TRBJ2-3 | NA | NA | TRBV11-3 | TGTGCCAGCAGCTTAGCTACCAATAACATAGGTACGCAGTATTTT | CASSLATNNIGTQYF
TRBJ1-1 | NA | NA | TRBV12-2 | TGTGCAAGTCGCTTAGTAGCGGTTAGGAACACTGAAGCTTTCTTT | CASRLVAVRNTEAFF
TRBJ2-7 | TRBD2 | NA | TRBV11-2 | TGTGCCAGCAGCCCTGAGCGGGGGGCCTCCTACGAGCAGTACTTC | CASSPERGASYEQYF
TRBJ1-6 | TRBD1 | NA | TRBV28 | TGTGCCAGCGACACCCCGGGACAGGGCTCTTCACCCCTCCACTTT | CASDTPGQGSSPLHF
TRBJ1-4 | TRBD1 | NA | TRBV19 | TGTGCCAGTAGCCTATCACAGGGGTGGAAACTGTTTTTT | CASSLSQGWKLFF
TRBJ1-2 | NA | NA | TRBV7-9 | TGTGCCAGCAGCTTAGCCACAGCGGGCTATGGCTACACCTTC | CASSLATAGYGYTF
TRBJ1-1 | TRBD1 | NA | TRBV19 | TGTGCCAGTAGTATCCCCCGACAGGGGGCGGGAACTGAAGCTTTCTTT | CASSIPRQGAGTEAFF
TRBJ1-2 | TRBD1 | NA | TRBV5-4 | TGTGCCAGCAGCGCGACAGGGGTAGCATATGGCTACACCTTC | CASSATGVAYGYTF
TRBJ1-2 | NA | few | TRBV4-3 | TGCGCCAGCAGCCAAGGGGACGCACTTTCTAACTATGGCTACACCTTC | CASSQGDALSNYGYTF
TRBJ2-1 | TRBD2 | NA | TRBV5-4 | TGTGCCAGCAGCTTGGATTGGACTAGCGCCAACAATGAGCAGTTCTTC | CASSLDWTSANNEQFF
TRBJ1-3 | NA | NA | TRBV7-2 | TGTGCCAGCAGCATGGACTCGGGAGGAAACACCATATATTTT | CASSMDSGGNTIYF
TRBJ2-1 | NA | NA | TRBV7-2 | TGTGCCAGCAGCTTAGGCCCCGCGGCTTACAATGAGCAGTTCTTC | CASSLGPAAYNEQFF
TRBJ2-7 | TRBD1 | NA | TRBV9 | TGTGCCAGCAGCGTAGATCCGGGACAGACCTACGAGCAGTACTTC | CASSVDPGQTYEQYF
TRBJ1-1 | NA | few | TRBV5-4 | TGTGCCAGCAGCACGGGGCTGAACACTGAAGCTTTCTTT | CASSTGLNTEAFF
TRBJ1-1 | NA | NA | TRBV5-2 | TGTGCCAGCAGACAGGGCTACACTGAAGCTTTCTTT | CASRQGYTEAFF
TRBJ1-2 | TRBD1 | few | TRBV19 | TGTGCCAGTAGTACTGGGACAGGGTTGGGCTACACCTTC | CASSTGTGLGYTF